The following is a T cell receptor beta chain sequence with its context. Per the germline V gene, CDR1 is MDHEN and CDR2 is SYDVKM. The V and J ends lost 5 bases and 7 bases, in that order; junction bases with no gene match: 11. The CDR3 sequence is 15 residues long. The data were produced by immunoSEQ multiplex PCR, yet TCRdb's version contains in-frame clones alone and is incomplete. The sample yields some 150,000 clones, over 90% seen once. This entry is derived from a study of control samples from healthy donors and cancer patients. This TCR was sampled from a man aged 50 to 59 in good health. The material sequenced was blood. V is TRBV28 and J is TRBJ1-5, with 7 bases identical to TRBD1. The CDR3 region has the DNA TGTGCCAGCAGTCAAGTCGACAGGGTAGAGCAGCCCCAGCATTTT. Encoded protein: CASSQVDRVEQPQHF.